This T cell receptor (beta chain) was sequenced for a study of regulatory T cells in long-lasting Graves disease. CDR1 is KGHSH, CDR2 LQKENI, per germline. CDR3 length equals 14 residues. J lost 5 bases, V lost 1 base, and 2 bases had no gene match. Relying on iRepertoire HTBI primers and Arm-PCR of CDR3 regions, the team built TCR beta libraries. TCRdb re-called the multiplex PCR reads through MiXCR, storing one row per CDR3 protein. The sample includes roughly 320,000 distinct CDR3 sequences, roughly a sixth of them seen just once. Broader study findings: TRBV28 was favored in persistent disease, as were TRBJ1-2 and TRBJ2-5. Tissue studied was limited to peripheral blood, excluding thyroid tissue. TCR diversity was lower in persistent than newly diagnosed Graves' disease.

This clonotype has only a few counts. The antigen is not known. Time point reported: newly diagnosed GD, antithyroid drugs for less than 3 months. PBMC-derived RNA was used for the TCR library. EDTA tubes collected around 10 milliliters of peripheral blood. This same sample was also taken into another study, of T cells in Graves' hyperthyroidism and ophthalmopathy.

The input for sequencing was peripheral blood mononuclear cells (PBMCs), taken at new diagnosis, from a patient treated with antithyroid drugs. The chain recombines TRBV18 with TRBJ2-5, with 9 bases fitting TRBD2. The origin of this receptor is a man aged 35-49 years with Graves disease. The CDR3 spells CASSPRGGVETQYF. The CDR3 coding sequence is TGTGCCAGCTCACCACGCGGGGGGGTGGAGACCCAGTACTTC.